Below are 30 T cell receptor beta chains sequenced from a single sample in a study of technical replicates of blood from several donors. The protocol was immunoSEQ multiplex PCR, while the TCRdb copy is restricted to in-frame clones and leaves out a portion. The table has about 100,000 clones, 95% to 97% seen once. The sequencing input was T cells isolated from PBMCs. Every receptor here comes from a human donor in good health.

Written as DNA, the CDR3 is TGTGCCAGCAGCTTGACAGGGATCCCCTACGAGCAGTACTTC. Protein: CASSLTGIPYEQYF. The J gene is TRBJ2-7, the V gene TRBV11-2; 7 bases agree with TRBD1. The length of the CDR3 is 14 residues. CDR1 is SGHAT and CDR2 is FQNNGV in the germline V gene. V shed 3 bases and J 2 bases; nucleotides not matched to a gene: 4.

The rearrangement joins TRBV7-3 to TRBJ2-5; D may be TRBD1 (6 bases). This CDR3 spans 15 amino acids. From germline, CDR1 is SGHTA and CDR2 FQGTGA. V lost 0 bases, J lost 7 bases, and 15 bases lay in between. The CDR3 nucleotides read TGTGCCAGCAGCTTAACGGGCAGGGGCGGCGTGACCCAGTACTTC. Protein: CASSLTGRGGVTQYF.

The chain carries TRBV10-1 and TRBJ2-1; weak D call: TRBD2 (6 bases). The CDR3 is 14 residues long. V was shortened by 3 bases and J by 4 bases, with 10 bases between the two germline ends. Germline V gives CDR1 WNHNN, CDR2 SYGVQD (reference sequence). CDR3 sequence: CASSEGTVYNEQFF. The DNA of the CDR3 is TGCGCCAGCAGTGAAGGGACTGTATACAATGAGCAGTTCTTC.

This chain uses TRBV14 with TRBJ2-7, with 7 positions matching TRBD2. In germline, CDR1 is SGHDN, CDR2 FVKESK. The junction had 5 bases not matched to a gene; V was cut back by 3 bases and J by 3 bases. The CDR3 is made up of 14 amino acids. The CDR3 sequence is CASSQRELYYEQYF. The CDR3 DNA sequence: TGTGCCAGCAGCCAGCGGGAGTTATACTACGAGCAGTACTTC. The full variable domain, in which reference TRBV14 and TRBJ2-7 provide the parts outside the CDR3, is EAGVTQFPSHSVIEKGQTVTLRCDPISGHDNLYWYRRVMGKEIKFLLHFVKESKQDESGMPNNRFLAERTGGTYSTLKVQPAELEDSGVYFCASSQRELYYEQYFGPGTRLTVT.

The chain links TRBV28 to TRBJ2-2; D is possibly TRBD1 (5 bases). From germline, CDR1 is MDHEN and CDR2 SYDVKM. Trimming took off 3 bases at V and 4 bases at J, with 9 bases between the two ends. This CDR3 spans 14 amino acids. The CDR3 region has the DNA TGTGCCAGCAGTTTTGACAGACCCACCGGGGAGCTGTTTTTT. This encodes CASSFDRPTGELFF.

V is TRBV18 and J is TRBJ2-7; possible D gene TRBD2, 5 bases. The CDR3 sequence is 14 residues long. V was clipped by 2 bases and J by 7 bases, with 15 bases between them. Germline V gene lookup returns CDR1 KGHSH and CDR2 LQKENI. The CDR3 nucleotides are TGTGCCAGCTCACCAGGAAGGCCACCGGGAGAGCAGTACTTC. Translating gives CASSPGRPPGEQYF.

V usage is TRBV10-1 and J usage is TRBJ2-1; 7 nucleotides line up with TRBD2. The V segment lost 1 base and the J segment 7 bases; nucleotides outside the gene matches: 10. Germline V gene data show CDR1 as WNHNN and CDR2 as SYGVQD (reference sequence). The CDR3 has 16 amino acids. DNA of the CDR3: TGCGCCAGCAGTGAGTGGGGGGGGTCGTCCCAAAATGAGCAGTTCTTC. Residues: CASSEWGGSSQNEQFF.

The genes are TRBV9 and TRBJ2-3; D is possibly TRBD1 (5 bases). CDR1 SGDLS and CDR2 YYNGEE come from the germline V gene. Trimming cost V 8 bases and J 8 bases, with 9 bases left between them. This CDR3 has 10 residues. The CDR3, as DNA: TGTGCCAGAGGGGAAGGTACGCAGTATTTT. Translated: CARGEGTQYF.

On this clone: Distinct nucleotide sequences in the sample also encode this CDR3. The chain employs TRBV29-1 and TRBJ1-1; TRBD1 is a possible D gene (5 bases). This CDR3 comprises 11 residues. Trimming removed 7 bases from V and 1 base from J, with 7 bases in between. Germline assignment: CDR1 SQVTM and CDR2 ANQGSEA. The CDR3 coding sequence is TGCAGCGCCCAGGGGAACACTGAAGCTTTCTTT. Amino acids: CSAQGNTEAFF.

The chain carries TRBV6-5 and TRBJ2-1, with a weak D call TRBD1 (5 bases). CDR3 length: 13 residues. V lost 6 bases and J lost 8, with 14 bases in between. Germline assignment: CDR1 MNHEY and CDR2 SVGAGI. The CDR3 nucleotides read TGTGCCAGCAGAGTTAATGGGGCTGATGAGCAGTTCTTC. It codes for CASRVNGADEQFF.

The CDR3 is CASSLNRQETQYF. The CDR3 DNA follows: TGTGCCAGCAGCTTAAACAGGCAAGAGACCCAGTACTTC. The genes are TRBV7-2 and TRBJ2-5; TRBD1 is a possible D gene (5 bases). The CDR3 has 13 amino acids. Germline V CDR1 and CDR2: SGHTA, FQGNSA. The ends were cut back, 2 bases at V and 2 bases at J, with 6 bases in the middle.

The V call is TRBV9, the J call TRBJ1-2; 8 bases are a match to TRBD1. The CDR3 length is 17 residues. Germline V gene data show CDR1 as SGDLS and CDR2 as YYNGEE. The J segment lost 8 bases and the V segment lost 0 bases, leaving 15 bases of the junction unmatched. The CDR3 DNA is TGTGCCAGCAGCGTAGCACCCTTCTGGACAGGGAAGGGCGGCTACACCTTC. Translation gives CASSVAPFWTGKGGYTF. Full variable domain (outside the CDR3, taken from reference TRBV9 and TRBJ1-2): DSGVTQTPKHLITATGQRVTLRCSPRSGDLSVYWYQQSLDQGLQFLIQYYNGEERAKGNILERFSAQQFPDLHSELNLSSLELGDSALYFCASSVAPFWTGKGGYTFGSGTRLTVV.

CDR3 sequence reads: CASSLMGLAGVTDTQYF. The CDR3 DNA follows: TGTGCCAGCAGTTTAATGGGACTAGCGGGAGTCACAGATACGCAGTATTTT. The chain couples TRBV28 to TRBJ2-3; 14 nucleotides align to TRBD2. The ends lost 2 bases at V and 2 bases at J; junction bases unmatched: 3. This CDR3 spans 17 amino acids. Looked up from germline, CDR1 is MDHEN and CDR2 is SYDVKM.

The rearrangement uses TRBV6-5 and TRBJ1-1, with D maybe TRBD1 (6 bases). CDR1 is MNHEY, CDR2 SVGAGI, per germline. The CDR3 has 12 amino acids. Deletions cut 6 bases from V and 5 bases from J, with 10 bases between. The CDR3 here is CASSRGDTEAFF. CDR3 coding DNA: TGTGCCAGCAGCAGGGGAGATACTGAAGCTTTCTTT.

This sequence joins TRBV19 and TRBJ2-7; 7 nucleotides align to TRBD2. CDR1 LNHDA and CDR2 SQIVND come from the germline V gene (reference sequence). CDR3 size: 13 residues. V dropped 5 bases and J dropped 2; count of bases not matched to a gene: 3. This chain's CDR3 is CASSSAGPYEQYF. In DNA form, the CDR3 reads TGTGCCAGTAGTTCAGCGGGGCCCTACGAGCAGTACTTC. Looking up the rest from reference TRBV19 and TRBJ2-7 gives the full variable domain: DGGITQSPKYLFRKEGQNVTLSCEQNLNHDAMYWYRQDPGQGLRLIYYSQIVNDFQKGDIAEGYSVSREKKESFPLTVTSAQKNPTAFYLCASSSAGPYEQYFGPGTRLTVT.

V gene TRBV25-1 combines with J gene TRBJ2-1, with 10 bases identical to TRBD2. The V and J ends lost 3 bases and 4 bases, in that order; junction bases with no gene match: 9. CDR3 length equals 17 residues. Germline CDR1 is MGHDK and CDR2 is SYGVNS. The CDR3 here is CASSEVRAGGAYNEQFF. The CDR3 bases are TGTGCCAGCAGTGAGGTTCGAGCGGGAGGGGCTTACAATGAGCAGTTCTTC.

The rearrangement links TRBV28 to TRBJ2-5; D gene ambiguous. Trimming shortened V by 2 bases and J by 8 bases, and 15 bases separated the two germline ends. The CDR3 runs 14 residues. Germline CDR1 and CDR2: MDHEN and SYDVKM. The CDR3 loop reads CASSLITARDTQYF. Written as DNA, the CDR3 is TGTGCCAGCAGTTTAATAACAGCAAGAGACACCCAGTACTTC.

This chain connects TRBV6-5 to TRBJ2-3; perhaps TRBD2 as D (6 bases). V lost 8 bases to trimming and J lost 0 bases, with 15 bases between them. The CDR3 has 15 amino acids. CDR1 and CDR2 from the germline V gene are MNHEY and SVGAGI. This chain's CDR3 is CASGWTGVSTDTQYF. CDR3 bases: TGTGCCAGCGGTTGGACGGGAGTAAGCACAGATACGCAGTATTTT.

CDR3 in DNA: TGTGCCAGCAGCTCGAGCGGGAGGGTATCTGGGGAGCTGTTTTTT. This encodes CASSSSGRVSGELFF. The genes are TRBV5-4 and TRBJ2-2; TRBD2 matches at 10 bases. The germline CDR1 and CDR2 sequences are SGHNT and YYREEE (reference sequence). CDR3 length equals 15 residues. V was clipped by 3 bases and J by 8 bases; unmatched bases: 7.

The rearrangement uses TRBV6-1 and TRBJ2-2; 8 bases align to TRBD1. From germline, CDR1 is MNHNS and CDR2 SASEGT. V lost 8 bases, J lost 3 bases, and 2 bases stayed unmatched. The CDR3 length is 13 residues. The DNA for the CDR3 is TGTGCCAGCGGGACAGGACACACCGGGGAGCTGTTTTTT. Its protein is CASGTGHTGELFF.

The V and J genes are TRBV28 and TRBJ1-3, with TRBD1 identical over 9 bases. This CDR3 has 18 amino acids. Germline CDR1 and CDR2: MDHEN and SYDVKM. The ends lost 3 bases at V and 2 bases at J; junction bases unmatched: 11. The CDR3 nucleotides read TGTGCCAGCAGTTTCCCAGTTTACGGGGACAGGGCTGGAAACACCATATATTTT. It specifies CASSFPVYGDRAGNTIYF. The full variable domain, rest sourced from reference TRBV28 and TRBJ1-3, is DVKVTQSSRYLVKRTGEKVFLECVQDMDHENMFWYRQDPGLGLRLIYFSYDVKMKEKGDIPEGYSVSREKKERFSLILESASTNQTSMYLCASSFPVYGDRAGNTIYFGEGSWLTVV.

This sequence joins TRBV7-2 and TRBJ1-1; D might be TRBD1 (6 bases). Trimming stripped 4 bases from V and 5 bases from J, with 14 bases between. Germline CDR1 SGHTA, CDR2 FQGNSA. The length of the CDR3 is 14 residues. The CDR3 nucleotides are TGTGCCAGCAGCTCTATACAGGGAAGTACTGAAGCTTTCTTT. Translated: CASSSIQGSTEAFF.

This rearrangement joins TRBV2 to TRBJ2-5, with 9 bases that match TRBD2. This CDR3 contains 16 residues. CDR1 and CDR2 from the germline V gene are SNHLY and FYNNEI. V lost 6 bases to trimming and J lost 5 bases; unmatched junction nucleotides: 13. CDR3: CASRGTLAGRDETQYF. The DNA of the CDR3 is TGTGCCAGCAGGGGGACTCTAGCGGGAAGAGATGAGACCCAGTACTTC.

This chain uses TRBV19 with TRBJ2-3, with 10 nucleotides matching TRBD2. V lost 6 bases and J lost 2; bases outside the gene matches: 5. This CDR3 has 15 residues. Germline V gene lookup returns CDR1 LNHDA and CDR2 SQIVND (reference sequence). CDR3 sequence reads: CASSEGLAITDTQYF. The DNA for the CDR3 is TGTGCCAGTAGCGAGGGACTAGCGATCACAGATACGCAGTATTTT.

The CDR3 is CASSGAMAGVDEQFF. The CDR3 nucleotides are TGTGCCAGCAGCGGGGCTATGGCGGGAGTCGATGAGCAGTTCTTC. The chain is built from TRBV9 and TRBJ2-1, with 7 bases aligning to TRBD2. Per germline, CDR1 SGDLS and CDR2 YYNGEE. V dropped 3 bases and J dropped 8; count of bases not matched to a gene: 11. The CDR3 extends over 15 amino acids.

In nucleotides, the CDR3 is TGTGCCAGTAGTAACTCCAGGGGGCCGCGGGGCTACACCTTC. Its protein is CASSNSRGPRGYTF. The chain recombines TRBV19 with TRBJ1-2, with TRBD1 matching 8 bases. The CDR3 extends over 14 amino acids. CDR1 LNHDA and CDR2 SQIVND come from the germline V gene (reference sequence). V lost 4 bases and J lost 8; bases outside the gene matches: 9.

The rearrangement links TRBV6-6 to TRBJ1-2; 8 bases agree with TRBD1. Germline CDR1 MNHNY, CDR2 SVGAGI (reference sequence). This CDR3 has 13 amino acids. The ends lost 7 bases at V and 7 bases at J; junction bases unmatched: 8. This CDR3 is CASTSDRGFGYTF. The CDR3 DNA reads as TGTGCCAGCACTTCCGACAGGGGTTTTGGCTACACCTTC.

The sample holds one count of this clone. The chain recombines TRBV5-4 with TRBJ2-7; 13 bases fit TRBD2. Per the germline V gene, CDR1 is SGHNT and CDR2 is YYREEE (reference sequence). Losses at the gene ends were 4 bases for V and 3 bases for J; bases not matched to a gene: 1. The CDR3 sequence is 14 residues long. Written as DNA, the CDR3 is TGTGCCAGCAGCACTAGCGGGAGGGTCTACGAGCAGTACTTC. This encodes CASSTSGRVYEQYF.

This clone is a singleton in its sample. The rearrangement joins TRBV5-6 to TRBJ2-1; the match to TRBD2 covers 7 bases. Germline V lookup: CDR1 SGHDT, CDR2 YYEEEE. J gave up 4 bases and V 0 bases, and 4 bases lay outside the gene matches. This CDR3 is built from 15 residues. For the CDR3, the DNA is TGTGCCAGCAGCTTGGGTAGCGGGTCATACAATGAGCAGTTCTTC. Translation: CASSLGSGSYNEQFF.

The chain links TRBV15 to TRBJ2-1; TRBD1 matches 7 bases. The junction had 16 bases not matched to a gene; V was cut back by 3 bases and J by 8 bases. This CDR3 is built from 17 residues. Germline V gene lookup returns CDR1 LNHNV and CDR2 YYDKDF (reference sequence). The CDR3 bases are TGTGCCACCAGCAGGGAAGGTACAGGGGCGAGGGGAGATGAGCAGTTCTTC. This codes for CATSREGTGARGDEQFF.